These 30 T cell receptor beta chains originate from one sample sequenced in a study of post-analysis software for immune sequencing data. The antigens these receptors bind are not known. The authors incorporated unique molecular identifiers into the TCR beta cDNA libraries. TCRdb re-called the PCR reads with MiXCR, one entry per CDR3 protein. The sample shows around 500,000 distinct CDR3 sequences, around 34% of them seen only once. Findings and caveats of the study: A few TRBV segments, TRBV5-6, TRBV5-1 and TRBV20-1 among them, were found more frequent in patients than controls.

Sequenced input: blood. The receptors originated from a girl between 2 and 17 years old with multiple sclerosis.

This clonotype has a handful of counts. V and J are TRBV20-1 and TRBJ1-5; D remains ambiguous. Germline CDR1 reads DFQATT; CDR2 reads SNEGSKA (reference sequence). The CDR3 has 12 amino acids. The CDR3 coding sequence is TGCAGCACATTACAACGCAATCAGCCCCAGCATTTT. Encoded protein: CSTLQRNQPQHF.

This clonotype was counted only a few times. The chain employs TRBV7-8 and TRBJ2-4; TRBD1 agrees at 8 bases. The CDR3 is made up of 11 amino acids. J gave up 13 bases and V 3 bases, and 2 bases lay outside the gene matches. The germline V gene encodes CDR1 SGHVS and CDR2 FQNEAQ. The CDR3 region is CASSLRDRQYF. CDR3 bases: TGTGCCAGCAGCTTGCGGGACAGGCAGTACTTC.

The V and J genes are TRBV12-3 or TRBV12-4 and TRBJ1-5; D gene uncertain. V shed 5 bases and J shed 1 base, with 15 bases lying between them. The CDR3 consists of 16 residues. The CDR3 nucleotides read TGTGCCAGCAGTCGAAGAGTGGGTGAGAGCAATCAGCCCCAGCATTTT. It translates to CASSRRVGESNQPQHF.

The chain has TRBV29-1 and TRBJ1-2; 8 nucleotides match TRBD1. The CDR3 is made up of 14 amino acids. V lost 3 bases to trimming and J lost 2 bases; unmatched junction nucleotides: 5. The germline CDR1 and CDR2 sequences are SQVTM and ANQGSEA. CDR3 bases: TGCAGCGTTGACGAGCGGACAGGGAACTATGGCTACACCTTC. It encodes CSVDERTGNYGYTF. The full variable domain, in which reference TRBV29-1 and TRBJ1-2 provide the parts outside the CDR3, is SAVISQKPSRDICQRGTSLTIQCQVDSQVTMMFWYRQQPGQSLTLIATANQGSEATYESGFVIDKFPISRPNLTFSTLTVSNMSPEDSSIYLCSVDERTGNYGYTFGSGTRLTVV.

Note on this clonotype: This could be a read error, since a much larger clone is one nucleotide away. The rearrangement joins TRBV29-1 to TRBJ2-1; 9 nucleotides align to TRBD1. This CDR3 has 12 residues. CDR1 and CDR2 (germline): SQVTM, ANQGSEA. J gave up 11 bases and V 5 bases, and 7 bases lay outside the gene matches. The CDR3 is CSVQNRGQKQFF. As DNA, the CDR3 is TGCAGCGTTCAAAACAGGGGGCAAAAGCAGTTCTTC.

This clonotype was recorded a few times. This sequence joins TRBV11-2 and TRBJ1-1; no clear D gene. V was clipped by 1 base and J by 0 bases, with 9 bases between them. Germline lookup yields CDR1 SGHAT and CDR2 FQNNGV. This CDR3 is 15 amino acids long. In DNA, the CDR3 is TGTGCCAGCAGCTTAGGGGCAGGTTTGAACACTGAAGCTTTCTTT. It yields the protein CASSLGAGLNTEAFF.

A note on this clonotype: This may be a read error: a much more frequent sequence differs by one nucleotide. The chain combines TRBV5-5 with TRBJ2-1; 8 bases match TRBD2. Germline V lookup: CDR1 SGHKS, CDR2 YYEKEE (reference sequence). With 3 bases clipped from V and 13 bases from J, the junction kept 18 bases outside the gene matches. This CDR3 spans 16 amino acids. The CDR3 DNA reads TGTGCCAGCAGCTCCGCCGGGTTCTCCGGGGGGGAGACCCAGTTCTTC. It encodes CASSSAGFSGGETQFF.

Turning to this clonotype: A much larger clone lies a single base off, so this may be a read error. The CDR3 here is CASSPKRGRPREQYF. The CDR3, as DNA: TGTGCCAGCAGCCCAAAGCGGGGGCGGCCTAGGGAGCAGTACTTC. This chain joins TRBV7-2 and TRBJ2-7, with TRBD2 identical over 8 bases. The CDR3 extends over 15 amino acids. V was clipped by 5 bases and J by 7 bases; unmatched bases: 13. Germline V gene sequence: CDR1 SGHTA, CDR2 FQGNSA.

The rearrangement uses TRBV5-6 and TRBJ2-3; 13 nucleotides line up with TRBD2. Germline-derived CDR1 and CDR2 are SGHDT and YYEEEE. J was trimmed by 0 bases and V by 2 bases; bases with no gene match: 6. The CDR3 consists of 18 residues. The CDR3 nucleotides are TGTGCCAGCAGCTTCCTGACTAGCGGGGGGCCTAGCACAGATACGCAGTATTTT. Translated: CASSFLTSGGPSTDTQYF.

This clonotype was seen more than once but under ten times. The genes are TRBV6-5 and TRBJ2-7; D ambiguous. Trimming stripped 2 bases from V and 1 base from J, with 12 bases between. The CDR3 consists of 15 residues. Germline V CDR1 and CDR2: MNHEY, SVGAGI. CDR3 sequence reads: CASSYITRQSYEQYF. CDR3 DNA sequence: TGTGCCAGCAGTTACATTACTCGGCAGTCCTACGAGCAGTACTTC.

The chain combines TRBV5-1 with TRBJ1-2; no reliable D call. Between the trimmed V and J ends, which lost 2 bases and 1 base, there was a span of 12 bases. The CDR3 runs to 15 residues. Germline V gene data show CDR1 as SGHRS and CDR2 as YFSETQ. This CDR3 is CASSFGTKLNYGYTF. In DNA form, the CDR3 reads TGCGCCAGCAGCTTTGGCACTAAACTTAACTATGGCTACACCTTC.

The V and J genes are TRBV12-3 or TRBV12-4 and TRBJ2-5; 10 bases map to TRBD1. V lost 7 bases and J lost 11; bases outside the gene matches: 13. The CDR3 has 14 amino acids. The chain's CDR3 is CASTEDRGVFGQYF. The CDR3 DNA reads as TGTGCCAGCACCGAGGACAGGGGGGTATTTGGGCAGTACTTC.

This clonotype was counted many times. The chain couples TRBV6-5 to TRBJ1-2, with D unresolved. V was clipped by 0 bases and J by 0 bases, with 5 bases between them. Germline CDR1 MNHEY, CDR2 SVGAGI. The CDR3 covers 14 residues. CDR3 nucleotide sequence: TGTGCCAGCAGTTACTCGACGGCTAACTATGGCTACACCTTC. Translated: CASSYSTANYGYTF.

This clonotype was counted only a few times. V usage is TRBV3-1 and J usage is TRBJ2-5; unclear D gene. CDR1 and CDR2 (germline): LGHDT, YNNKEL (reference sequence). With 0 bases removed from V and 6 bases from J, the gap between germline ends came to 11 bases. The CDR3 consists of 14 residues. The CDR3 here is CASSQEVLSQTQYF. The CDR3 DNA follows: TGTGCCAGCAGCCAAGAGGTGCTGAGTCAGACCCAGTACTTC.

The chain uses TRBV10-3 and TRBJ2-3, with D possibly TRBD1 on 6 matching bases. Trimming took 1 base from V and 4 from J, leaving 9 bases between them. The CDR3 contains 14 residues. Per the germline V gene, CDR1 is ENHRY and CDR2 is SYGVKD. CDR3 bases: TGTGCCATCAGTGAGTTTACAGGGCCAGATACGCAGTATTTT. It yields the protein CAISEFTGPDTQYF.

The chain employs TRBV20-1 and TRBJ1-2; D is undetermined. CDR3 length equals 12 residues. The V end was cut by 6 bases, the J end by 5 bases, with 13 bases between. Germline V gene lookup returns CDR1 DFQATT and CDR2 SNEGSKA (reference sequence). CDR3: CSATWRSYGYTF. As DNA, the CDR3 is TGCAGTGCCACCTGGCGTTCTTATGGCTACACCTTC.

This clonotype was seen only once. The rearrangement links TRBV2 to TRBJ1-6; D gene unclear. This CDR3 contains 17 residues. Looked up from germline, CDR1 is SNHLY and CDR2 is FYNNEI. Trimming pared 4 bases from V and 5 bases from J, leaving 18 bases between. CDR3 nucleotide sequence: TGTGCCAGCAGTGGGAGACACGCGGCCGCGGATAATTCACCCCTCCACTTT. This codes for CASSGRHAAADNSPLHF.

The J gene is TRBJ2-7, the V gene TRBV7-2, with TRBD2 identical over 7 bases. The V segment lost 1 base and the J segment 1 base; nucleotides outside the gene matches: 4. This CDR3 comprises 15 residues. The germline CDR1 and CDR2 sequences are SGHTA and FQGNSA. In nucleotides, the CDR3 is TGTGCCAGCAGCTTAGGAAGCGGGGAATCCTACGAGCAGTACTTC. Its protein is CASSLGSGESYEQYF.

This clonotype was counted between two and nine times. The chain is built from TRBV5-1 and TRBJ2-5; TRBD2 agrees at 12 bases. J gave up 6 bases and V 0 bases, and 9 bases lay outside the gene matches. The CDR3 is 17 amino acids. Per the germline V gene, CDR1 is SGHRS and CDR2 is YFSETQ. The CDR3 spells CASSLAGGLAGFQTQYF. DNA of the CDR3: TGCGCCAGCAGCTTGGCAGGAGGACTAGCGGGGTTTCAGACCCAGTACTTC.

Turning to this clonotype: The junction differs from germline at one of its ends, possibly a read error. V is TRBV5-1 and J is TRBJ1-4, with D unresolved. CDR3 length: 17 residues. Germline CDR1 reads SGHRS; CDR2 reads YFSETQ. The CDR3 DNA is TGCGCCAGCAGCCTAGACCGGGGATCTCCGAGTGGTGAAAAACGGTTTTTT. Amino acid sequence: CASSLDRGSPSGEKRFF.

Concerning this clonotype: Its ends do not fully match the called genes, so a read error is possible. The chain joins TRBV7-3 to TRBJ2-3; 10 bases fit TRBD2. Germline V gives CDR1 SGHTA, CDR2 FQGTGA. The CDR3 contains 17 residues. The DNA of the CDR3 is TGTGCCAGCAGCCCTCTAGGGTCTAGCGGGGGATATGATACGCAGTGTTTT. Encoded protein: CASSPLGSSGGYDTQCF. Together with reference TRBV7-3 and TRBJ2-3, the CDR3 gives the full variable domain: GAGVSQTPSNKVTEKGKYVELRCDPISGHTALYWYRQSLGQGPEFLIYFQGTGAADDSGLPNDRFFAVRPEGSVSTLKIQRTERGDSAVYLCASSPLGSSGGYDTQCFGPGTRLTVL.

As concerns this clonotype: Relative to the germline gene, one junction end is altered; a read error may explain this. The chain couples TRBV9 to TRBJ2-3, with TRBD2 matching 14 bases. Germline V gene lookup returns CDR1 SGDLS and CDR2 YYNGEE. CDR3 size: 18 residues. The CDR3 sequence: CASSAGLAGGFSTDTRYF. The CDR3 DNA reads as TGTGCCAGCAGCGCCGGACTAGCGGGGGGCTTTAGCACAGATACGCGGTATTTT.

The V and J genes are TRBV12-3 or TRBV12-4 and TRBJ1-2; D might be TRBD1 (5 bases). Trimming pared 5 bases from V and 7 bases from J, leaving 14 bases between. The CDR3 is made up of 13 amino acids. In DNA, the CDR3 is TGTGCCAGCAGTAAATTCAGGGAAGGTGGCTACACCTTC. Translating gives CASSKFREGGYTF.

This clonotype was counted only a few times. This rearrangement joins TRBV2 to TRBJ1-4; no clear D. Trimming left V 2 bases short and J 0 bases short, with 4 bases between. This CDR3 is built from 14 residues. Germline CDR1 SNHLY, CDR2 FYNNEI. CDR3 amino acids: CASSERTTNEKLFF. The DNA of the CDR3 is TGTGCCAGCAGTGAAAGGACAACTAATGAAAAACTGTTTTTT. Full variable domain (remainder filled in from reference TRBV2 and TRBJ1-4): EPEVTQTPSHQVTQMGQEVILRCVPISNHLYFYWYRQILGQKVEFLVSFYNNEISEKSEIFDDQFSVERPDGSNFTLKIRSTKLEDSAMYFCASSERTTNEKLFFGSGTQLSVL.

This clonotype was found a few times. V and J are TRBV7-8 and TRBJ2-7; a possible D gene is TRBD1 (6 bases). Germline lookup yields CDR1 SGHVS and CDR2 FQNEAQ. V was pared by 3 bases and J by 2 bases, with 11 bases between. CDR3 size: 14 residues. The CDR3 region has the DNA TGTGCCAGCAGCTTCACAGGGATTCCCTACGAGCAGTACTTC. Translation: CASSFTGIPYEQYF.

The chain uses TRBV5-1 and TRBJ2-7; D uncertain. The germline gives CDR1 SGHRS, CDR2 YFSETQ. Deletions cut 1 base from V and 0 bases from J, with 11 bases between. This CDR3 comprises 15 residues. The CDR3 nucleotides read TGCGCCAGCAGCTTGCAGCCAGCATCCTCCTACGAGCAGTACTTC. Translation gives CASSLQPASSYEQYF.

The J gene is TRBJ2-1, the V gene TRBV3-1; 8 bases line up with TRBD2. The V and J ends lost 4 bases and 7 bases, in that order; junction bases with no gene match: 9. Per germline, CDR1 LGHDT and CDR2 YNNKEL (reference sequence). CDR3 length: 15 residues. Here the CDR3 reads CASSRAGAWENEQFF. In nucleotides, the CDR3 is TGTGCCAGCAGCCGAGCGGGGGCCTGGGAGAATGAGCAGTTCTTC.

The chain recombines TRBV28 with TRBJ1-5; TRBD1 matches at 8 bases. The CDR3 runs 15 residues. Germline trimming cut 10 bases from V and 0 bases from J; bases unmatched to any gene: 8. CDR1 and CDR2 (germline): MDHEN, SYDVKM. CDR3 nucleotide sequence: TGTGCCACCTGGGACAGGCGATATAGCAATCAGCCCCAGCATTTT. This encodes CATWDRRYSNQPQHF.

The CDR3 here is CASTQTGNSNQPQHF. The CDR3 DNA sequence: TGTGCCAGCACACAGACAGGGAATAGCAATCAGCCCCAGCATTTT. The rearrangement links TRBV7-9 to TRBJ1-5; 7 nucleotides align to TRBD1. V was clipped by 7 bases and J by 0 bases; unmatched bases: 6. CDR3 size: 15 residues. The germline CDR1 and CDR2 sequences are SEHNR and FQNEAQ (reference sequence).

This chain connects TRBV6-1 to TRBJ2-3, with a weak D call TRBD2 (6 bases). Per germline, CDR1 MNHNS and CDR2 SASEGT. The CDR3 loop spans 14 amino acids. The germline V and J ends were trimmed by 3 bases and 1 base, with 8 bases remaining between them. CDR3 amino acids: CASSDRLGTDTQYF. DNA of the CDR3: TGTGCCAGCAGTGACCGACTAGGCACAGATACGCAGTATTTT.